The 10 T cell receptor beta chains reported below all come from one sample, sequenced in a study of Ad26.COV2.S vaccination and SARS-CoV-2 variants. The data were produced by immunoSEQ multiplex PCR, yet TCRdb's version contains in-frame clones alone and is incomplete. Of about 350,000 clones in the sample, 70% to 90% were seen once. Described treatment: approximately 18 received Ad26.COV2.S at low or high dose, single or two shots; roughly five received placebo; per-sample allocation not given. The investigators took samples on day 63 after the first vaccine or placebo injection. The starting material was peripheral blood, obtained in a trial of Ad26.COV2.S vaccine versus placebo. Source of these receptors: a person aged 18-65 years who received the Ad26.COV2.S COVID-19 vaccine or a placebo.

The chain joins TRBV18 to TRBJ2-4; weak D call: TRBD1 (5 bases). This CDR3 region has 14 residues. Between the trimmed V and J ends, which lost 3 bases and 3 bases, there was a span of 9 bases. Germline values: CDR1 KGHSH, CDR2 LQKENI. The CDR3 nucleotides read TGTGCCAGCTCACCGACAGATCTCAAAAACATTCAGTACTTC. This encodes CASSPTDLKNIQYF.

As to this clone: Other DNA sequences in this sample translate to the same CDR3. The chain employs TRBV5-1 and TRBJ2-1; 9 nucleotides agree with TRBD2. This CDR3 spans 16 amino acids. V gave up 1 base and J gave up 0 bases; unmatched junction bases: 2. Germline V gene lookup returns CDR1 SGHRS and CDR2 YFSETQ. CDR3 DNA sequence: TGCGCCAGCAGCTTGCTTAGCGGGAGCTCCTACAATGAGCAGTTCTTC. Amino acid sequence: CASSLLSGSSYNEQFF.

This clone showed up just a few times. The V call is TRBV18, the J call TRBJ2-7; TRBD2 matches 7 bases. The CDR3 consists of 13 residues. The germline CDR1 and CDR2 sequences are KGHSH and LQKENI. V lost 2 bases and J lost 5; bases outside the gene matches: 3. For the CDR3, the DNA is TGTGCCAGCTCACCAAGGGCGGGAGACGAGCAGTACTTC. Residues: CASSPRAGDEQYF.

This chain links TRBV11-2 with TRBJ2-3; 10 nucleotides align to TRBD2. The CDR3 spans 15 residues. The junction had 3 bases not matched to a gene; V was cut back by 5 bases and J by 1 base. CDR1 SGHAT and CDR2 FQNNGV come from the germline V gene. The CDR3 here is CASSALAGGTDTQYF. CDR3 nucleotide sequence: TGTGCCAGCAGCGCGCTAGCGGGAGGCACAGATACGCAGTATTTT.

V gene TRBV7-2 combines with J gene TRBJ2-2; 8 positions agree with TRBD1. This CDR3 is built from 17 residues. Germline loops: CDR1 SGHTA, CDR2 FQGNSA. With V trimmed by 4 bases and J by 5 bases, 12 bases remained unmatched. The CDR3 spells CASSSEPQGAYTGELFF. CDR3 DNA: TGTGCCAGCAGCTCGGAACCCCAGGGGGCATATACCGGGGAGCTGTTTTTT.

A word on this clone: Relative to the germline gene, one junction end is altered; a read error may explain this. The rearrangement uses TRBV30 and TRBJ1-6; TRBD1 is a possible D gene (5 bases). The CDR3 sequence is 16 residues long. Germline CDR1 and CDR2: GTSNPN and SVGIG (reference sequence). The chain's CDR3 is CAWSVGGASNNSPLHF. The CDR3 region has the DNA TGTGCCTGGAGTGTAGGAGGGGCCTCCAATAATTCACCCCTCCACTTT.

The chain recombines TRBV2 with TRBJ2-7; 8 bases align to TRBD1. This CDR3 is built from 12 residues. With 9 bases clipped from V and 3 bases from J, the junction kept 4 bases outside the gene matches. CDR1 and CDR2 (germline): SNHLY, FYNNEI. The CDR3 nucleotides read TGTGCCAGGGGACAGGCCCTCTACGAGCAGTACTTC. Its protein is CARGQALYEQYF.

The chain joins TRBV6-5 to TRBJ1-5; possible D gene TRBD1, 5 bases. V lost 7 bases and J lost 4, with 17 bases in between. The germline gives CDR1 MNHEY, CDR2 SVGAGI. The CDR3 contains 15 residues. The DNA of the CDR3 is TGTGCCAGCACCAACCGGGACGGAAAGAATCAGCCCCAGCATTTT. Protein product: CASTNRDGKNQPQHF.

The chain recombines TRBV15 with TRBJ2-5; 9 bases map to TRBD2. The CDR3 loop spans 14 amino acids. The ends lost 7 bases at V and 2 bases at J; junction bases unmatched: 5. Germline V gene lookup returns CDR1 LNHNV and CDR2 YYDKDF (reference sequence). This CDR3 is CATIQREEQETQYF. CDR3 coding DNA: TGTGCCACCATCCAGCGGGAGGAACAAGAGACCCAGTACTTC.

The chain links TRBV9 to TRBJ1-1; no reliable D call. This CDR3 is built from 16 residues. Germline V gene sequence: CDR1 SGDLS, CDR2 YYNGEE. V lost 0 bases to trimming and J lost 1 base, with 13 bases between them. This chain's CDR3 is CASSVGPSVANTEAFF. In nucleotides, the CDR3 is TGTGCCAGCAGCGTAGGCCCTTCGGTCGCGAACACTGAAGCTTTCTTT. The whole variable domain, filled in from reference TRBV9 and TRBJ1-1, reads DSGVTQTPKHLITATGQRVTLRCSPRSGDLSVYWYQQSLDQGLQFLIQYYNGEERAKGNILERFSAQQFPDLHSELNLSSLELGDSALYFCASSVGPSVANTEAFFGQGTRLTVV.